The text below deals with one T cell receptor (beta chain). The data stem from a study of shared clonotypes between healthy human individuals. V lost 2 bases, J lost 3 bases, and 8 bases lay in between. The CDR3 is 14 residues long. CDR1 and CDR2 (germline): KGHSH, LQKENI. TCRdb keeps only in-frame clones here, not all; method: immunoSEQ multiplex PCR. This repertoire shows about 1.5 million clones, approximately 98% found once; its top ten account for about 0.4%. The receptor comes from a man aged 30-40 years in good health. The rearrangement links TRBV18 to TRBJ1-5; D ambiguous. Sequencing was performed on naive CD4+ T cells sorted from blood. Subset here: CD45RA+ positively selected. The CDR3: CASSPSQANQPQHF. DNA for the CDR3: TGTGCCAGCTCACCAAGCCAGGCCAATCAGCCCCAGCATTTT.